This T cell receptor (beta chain) derives from a study of blood T cell repertoires in COVID-19. About the research overall: The samples span acute and convalescent COVID-19 from the United States, Italy and Spain. PBMCs, B-cell-depleted T cells, or T cells provided the cDNA or gDNA that made up the material.

The germline gives CDR1 SGHAT, CDR2 FQNNGV. The CDR3 totals 18 residues. V dropped 0 bases and J dropped 6 bases, with 20 bases sitting between them. Seattle patients were enrolled during active infection and followed longitudinally. Clones were sequenced by immunoSEQ multiplex PCR, and TCRdb holds only the in-frame ones, with some missing. The data show 100,000 to 150,000 clones, about 70% seen once. This clonotype was sampled from a man aged 80 or over with COVID-19, enrolled during active disease. The chain carries TRBV11-2 and TRBJ1-4, with D possibly being TRBD1 (5 bases). The sample was peripheral blood. As DNA, the CDR3 is TGTGCCAGCAGCTTAGACCGCGGGGATTTGGGGGACGATGAAAAACTGTTTTTT. As protein: CASSLDRGDLGDDEKLFF.